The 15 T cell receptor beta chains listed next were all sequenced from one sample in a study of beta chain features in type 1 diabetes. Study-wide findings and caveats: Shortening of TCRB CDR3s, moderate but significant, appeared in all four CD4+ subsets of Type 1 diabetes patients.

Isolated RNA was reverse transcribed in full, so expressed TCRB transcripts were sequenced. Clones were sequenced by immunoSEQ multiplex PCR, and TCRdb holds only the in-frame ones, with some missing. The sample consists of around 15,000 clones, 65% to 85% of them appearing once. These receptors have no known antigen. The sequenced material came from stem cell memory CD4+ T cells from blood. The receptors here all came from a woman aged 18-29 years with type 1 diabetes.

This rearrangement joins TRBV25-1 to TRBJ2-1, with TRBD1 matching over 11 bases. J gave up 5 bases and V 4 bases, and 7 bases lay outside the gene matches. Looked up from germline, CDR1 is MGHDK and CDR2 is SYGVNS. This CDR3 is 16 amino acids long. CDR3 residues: CASSGPRDRGNNEQFF. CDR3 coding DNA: TGTGCCAGCAGTGGACCCCGGGACAGGGGGAACAATGAGCAGTTCTTC.

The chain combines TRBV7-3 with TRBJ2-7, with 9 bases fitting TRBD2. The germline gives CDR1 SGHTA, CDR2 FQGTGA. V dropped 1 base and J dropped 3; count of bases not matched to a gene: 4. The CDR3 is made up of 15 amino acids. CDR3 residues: CASSLRAGGDYEQYF. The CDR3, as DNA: TGTGCCAGCAGCTTAAGGGCGGGAGGGGACTACGAGCAGTACTTC.

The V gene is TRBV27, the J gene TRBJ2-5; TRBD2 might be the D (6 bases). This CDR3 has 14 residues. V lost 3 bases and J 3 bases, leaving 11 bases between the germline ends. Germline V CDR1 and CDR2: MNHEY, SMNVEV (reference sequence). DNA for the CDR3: TGTGCCAGCAGTTTGCTGGGGGGTGAAGAGACCCAGTACTTC. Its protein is CASSLLGGEETQYF.

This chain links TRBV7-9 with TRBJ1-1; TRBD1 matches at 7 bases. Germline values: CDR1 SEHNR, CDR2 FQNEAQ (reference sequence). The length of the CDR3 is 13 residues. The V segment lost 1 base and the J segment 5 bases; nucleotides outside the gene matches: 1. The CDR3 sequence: CASSLGGQTEAFF. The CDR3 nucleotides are TGTGCCAGCAGCTTAGGGGGACAGACTGAAGCTTTCTTT. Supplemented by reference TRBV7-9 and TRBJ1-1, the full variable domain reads DTGVSQNPRHKITKRGQNVTFRCDPISEHNRLYWYRQTLGQGPEFLTYFQNEAQLEKSRLLSDRFSAERPKGSFSTLEIQRTEQGDSAMYLCASSLGGQTEAFFGQGTRLTVV.

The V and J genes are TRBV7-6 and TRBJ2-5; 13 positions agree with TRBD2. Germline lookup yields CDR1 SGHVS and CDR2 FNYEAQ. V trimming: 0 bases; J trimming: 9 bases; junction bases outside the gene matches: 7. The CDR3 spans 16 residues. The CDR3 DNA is TGTGCCAGCAGCTTAGCCCAGGGACTAGCGGGGCCCTCCCAGTACTTC. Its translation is CASSLAQGLAGPSQYF.

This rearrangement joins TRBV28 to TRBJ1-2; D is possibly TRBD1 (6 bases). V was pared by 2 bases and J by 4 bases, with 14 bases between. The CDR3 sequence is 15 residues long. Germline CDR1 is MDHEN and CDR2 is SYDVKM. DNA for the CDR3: TGTGCCAGCAGTTTAGGGGGGGGGCGCAGCTATGGCTACACCTTC. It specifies CASSLGGGRSYGYTF.

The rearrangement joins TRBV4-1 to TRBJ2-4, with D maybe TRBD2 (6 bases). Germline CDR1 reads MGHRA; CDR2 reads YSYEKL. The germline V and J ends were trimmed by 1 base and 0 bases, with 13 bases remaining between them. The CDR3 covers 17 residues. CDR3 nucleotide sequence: TGCGCCAGCAGCCAAGGCGGGACGGCACTAGCCAAAAACATTCAGTACTTC. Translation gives CASSQGGTALAKNIQYF.

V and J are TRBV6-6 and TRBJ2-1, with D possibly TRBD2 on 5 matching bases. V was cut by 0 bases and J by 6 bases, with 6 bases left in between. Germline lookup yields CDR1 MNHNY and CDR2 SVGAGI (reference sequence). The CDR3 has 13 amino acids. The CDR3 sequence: CASSYSEVNEQFF. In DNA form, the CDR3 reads TGTGCCAGCAGTTACTCGGAGGTCAATGAGCAGTTCTTC.

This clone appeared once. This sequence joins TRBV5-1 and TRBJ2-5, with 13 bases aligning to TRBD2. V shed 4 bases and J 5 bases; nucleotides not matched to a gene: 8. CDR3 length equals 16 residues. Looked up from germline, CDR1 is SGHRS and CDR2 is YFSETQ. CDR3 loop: CASSTGGLAGSETQYF. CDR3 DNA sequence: TGCGCCAGCAGCACCGGGGGACTAGCGGGATCCGAGACCCAGTACTTC.

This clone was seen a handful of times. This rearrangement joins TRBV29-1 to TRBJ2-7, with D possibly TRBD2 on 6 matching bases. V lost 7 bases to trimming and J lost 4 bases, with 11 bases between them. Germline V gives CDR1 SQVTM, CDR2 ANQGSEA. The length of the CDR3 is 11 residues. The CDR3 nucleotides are TGCAGCGCCAGTGGGGGGTACGAGCAGTACTTC. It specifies CSASGGYEQYF.

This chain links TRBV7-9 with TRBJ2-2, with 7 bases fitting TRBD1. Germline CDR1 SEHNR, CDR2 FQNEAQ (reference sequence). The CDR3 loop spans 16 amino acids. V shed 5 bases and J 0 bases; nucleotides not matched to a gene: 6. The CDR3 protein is CASSRTGTANTGELFF. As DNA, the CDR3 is TGTGCCAGCAGCCGAACCGGGACAGCGAACACCGGGGAGCTGTTTTTT.

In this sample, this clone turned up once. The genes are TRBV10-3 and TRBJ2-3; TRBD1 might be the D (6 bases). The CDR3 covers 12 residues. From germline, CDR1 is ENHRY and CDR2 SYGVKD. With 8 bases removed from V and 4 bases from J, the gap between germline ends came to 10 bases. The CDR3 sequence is CAIGRTADTQYF. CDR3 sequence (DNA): TGTGCCATCGGCCGGACAGCAGATACGCAGTATTTT.

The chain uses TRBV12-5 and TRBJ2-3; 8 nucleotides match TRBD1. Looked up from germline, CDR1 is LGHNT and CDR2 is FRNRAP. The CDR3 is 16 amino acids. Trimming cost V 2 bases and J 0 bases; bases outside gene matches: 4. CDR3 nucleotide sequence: TGTGCTAGTGGTTTGAGGGGACAGGCTAGCACAGATACGCAGTATTTT. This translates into CASGLRGQASTDTQYF.

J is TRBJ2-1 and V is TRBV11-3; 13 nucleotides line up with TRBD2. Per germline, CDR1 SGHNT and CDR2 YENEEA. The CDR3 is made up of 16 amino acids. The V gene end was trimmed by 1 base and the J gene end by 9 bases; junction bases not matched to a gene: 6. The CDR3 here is CASSLGMRTSGGEQFF. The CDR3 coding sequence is TGTGCCAGCAGCTTAGGAATGAGGACTAGCGGGGGTGAGCAGTTCTTC.

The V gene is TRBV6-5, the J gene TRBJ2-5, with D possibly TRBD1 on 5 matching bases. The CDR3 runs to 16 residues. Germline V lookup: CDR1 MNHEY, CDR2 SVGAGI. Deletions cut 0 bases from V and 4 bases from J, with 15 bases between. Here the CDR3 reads CASSYSWRARGETQYF. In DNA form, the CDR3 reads TGTGCCAGCAGTTACTCGTGGAGAGCAAGGGGAGAGACCCAGTACTTC.